A single sample gave rise to the 7 T cell receptor beta chains below, sequenced in a study of blood T cell repertoires in COVID-19. The data were produced by immunoSEQ multiplex PCR, yet TCRdb's version contains in-frame clones alone and is incomplete. The top ten clones hold approximately 2% of a sample with 310,000 or so clones, roughly nine tenths of them seen once. Sequenced material: peripheral blood. The receptors were sampled from a woman in her thirties with COVID-19, enrolled during active disease.

The chain links TRBV28 to TRBJ1-5; TRBD1 matches 9 bases. Germline V gives CDR1 MDHEN, CDR2 SYDVKM. CDR3 size: 14 residues. Trimming took 5 bases from V and 7 from J; bases not matched to a gene: 6. The CDR3 coding sequence is TGTGCCAGCAGTCTGGGACAGGGAGGGCAGCCCCAGCATTTT. It codes for CASSLGQGGQPQHF.

Turning to this clone: The same CDR3 arises from other DNA sequences in this sample as well. The chain couples TRBV27 to TRBJ2-7; TRBD2 matches at 11 bases. Germline loops: CDR1 MNHEY, CDR2 SMNVEV (reference sequence). The CDR3 spans 15 residues. Trimming took 2 bases from V and 1 from J; bases not matched to a gene: 1. This CDR3 is CASSLLAGGSYEQYF. The CDR3 coding sequence is TGTGCCAGCAGTTTACTAGCGGGAGGTTCCTACGAGCAGTACTTC.

The J gene is TRBJ1-4, the V gene TRBV13, with 9 bases lining up with TRBD1. This CDR3 is 18 amino acids long. Germline V gene sequence: CDR1 PRHDT, CDR2 FYEKMQ (reference sequence). Trimming removed 2 bases from V and 4 bases from J; junction bases left unmatched: 11. CDR3 residues: CASSLRFYSGQGNEKLFF. The CDR3 DNA follows: TGTGCCAGCAGCTTACGTTTTTATTCGGGACAGGGTAATGAAAAACTGTTTTTT.

On this clone: The same CDR3 is also encoded by other DNA sequences in this sample. The DNA of the CDR3 is TGTGCCAGCTCACCACCGGGACTAGCGGGAGATACGCAGTATTTT. This translates into CASSPPGLAGDTQYF. The chain couples TRBV18 to TRBJ2-3, with 12 bases lining up with TRBD2. Looked up from germline, CDR1 is KGHSH and CDR2 is LQKENI. The V segment lost 0 bases and the J segment 5 bases; nucleotides outside the gene matches: 0. This CDR3 region has 15 residues. The full variable domain, in which reference TRBV18 and TRBJ2-3 provide the parts outside the CDR3, is NAGVMQNPRHLVRRRGQEARLRCSPMKGHSHVYWYRQLPEEGLKFMVYLQKENIIDESGMPKERFSAEFPKEGPSILRIQQVVRGDSAAYFCASSPPGLAGDTQYFGPGTRLTVL.

The chain uses TRBV19 and TRBJ1-5, with a weak D call TRBD1 (6 bases). V lost 3 bases and J 3 bases, leaving 15 bases between the germline ends. Germline CDR1 LNHDA, CDR2 SQIVND (reference sequence). This CDR3 spans 16 amino acids. This CDR3 reads CASSISGRGTNQPQHF. The CDR3 DNA reads TGTGCCAGTAGTATTTCGGGCAGGGGTACCAATCAGCCCCAGCATTTT.

V is TRBV24-1 and J is TRBJ2-3; TRBD1 agrees at 8 bases. The CDR3 is made up of 16 amino acids. CDR1 and CDR2 from the germline V gene are KGHDR and SFDVKD. V shed 5 bases, J shed 1 base, and the junction held 7 bases outside the gene matches. CDR3 protein: CATSGPGQGGTDTQYF. In DNA, the CDR3 is TGTGCCACCAGTGGACCTGGACAGGGAGGCACAGATACGCAGTATTTT.

This chain links TRBV6-5 with TRBJ1-5, with TRBD1 matching 7 bases. This CDR3 is 15 amino acids long. Germline V gene lookup returns CDR1 MNHEY and CDR2 SVGAGI. V dropped 4 bases and J dropped 7; count of bases not matched to a gene: 10. CDR3 region: CASSSQGKGAQPQHF. CDR3 bases: TGTGCCAGCAGTTCACAGGGGAAGGGAGCGCAGCCCCAGCATTTT.